The 24 T cell receptor beta chains given below trace back to one sample, sequenced in a study of T cell responses to AZD1222 COVID-19 vaccine. The data were produced by immunoSEQ multiplex PCR, yet TCRdb's version contains in-frame clones alone and is incomplete. The table shows approximately 120,000 clones, with approximately 90% occurring only once. The source material was peripheral blood, sampled on day 0 of AZD1222 vaccination. Receptors originate from an adult in good health.

The chain joins TRBV6-4 to TRBJ1-6; D not certain. This CDR3 has 15 residues. CDR1 is MRHNA, CDR2 SNTAGT, per germline. V was cut by 9 bases and J by 0 bases, with 12 bases left in between. CDR3 region: CARAAGSSYNSPLHF. The DNA of the CDR3 is TGTGCCAGGGCGGCAGGAAGCTCCTATAATTCACCCCTCCACTTT.

In DNA form, the CDR3 reads TGTGCCAGCAGCAGAACAGGGGGTCAGCCCCAGCATTTT. Its protein is CASSRTGGQPQHF. The chain recombines TRBV7-2 with TRBJ1-5; 8 bases are shared with TRBD1. Germline trimming cut 5 bases from V and 6 bases from J; bases unmatched to any gene: 3. This CDR3 has 13 amino acids. In germline, CDR1 is SGHTA, CDR2 FQGNSA.

The chain uses TRBV9 and TRBJ1-4; D is uncertain. Trimming took off 0 bases at V and 0 bases at J, with 15 bases between the two ends. Germline V gene sequence: CDR1 SGDLS, CDR2 YYNGEE. This CDR3 is 18 amino acids long. In DNA form, the CDR3 reads TGTGCCAGCAGCGTAGTGTCGGCCAGCCTTGCAACTAATGAAAAACTGTTTTTT. Translating gives CASSVVSASLATNEKLFF.

V usage is TRBV5-4 and J usage is TRBJ1-2; possible D gene TRBD1, 6 bases. Germline-derived CDR1 and CDR2 are SGHNT and YYREEE (reference sequence). The CDR3 consists of 15 residues. Trimming left V 0 bases short and J 8 bases short, with 17 bases between. CDR3: CASSLGDKPFAGYTF. The CDR3 DNA sequence: TGTGCCAGCAGCTTGGGGGACAAGCCTTTTGCGGGCTACACCTTC.

This clone was seen just once. The V and J genes are TRBV7-9 and TRBJ2-6, with no clear D. V lost 3 bases and J 5 bases, leaving 5 bases between the germline ends. The CDR3 runs 13 residues. CDR1 and CDR2 (germline): SEHNR, FQNEAQ (reference sequence). The CDR3 is CASSFRRANVLTF. CDR3 DNA: TGTGCCAGCAGCTTTAGGCGGGCCAACGTCCTGACTTTC.

The chain recombines TRBV9 with TRBJ1-3; D might be TRBD1 (5 bases). The CDR3 covers 15 residues. Deletions cut 4 bases from V and 3 bases from J, with 14 bases between. Germline V gene sequence: CDR1 SGDLS, CDR2 YYNGEE. CDR3 loop: CASSTGGVGGNTIYF. CDR3 DNA: TGTGCCAGCAGCACTGGGGGGGTCGGTGGAAACACCATATATTTT.

This chain uses TRBV4-1 with TRBJ2-1; TRBD2 might be the D (6 bases). V gave up 3 bases and J gave up 8 bases, with 17 bases separating them. The length of the CDR3 is 15 residues. CDR1 and CDR2 from the germline V gene are MGHRA and YSYEKL. The CDR3 loop is CASSQWGTVTDEQFF. The CDR3 DNA is TGCGCCAGCAGCCAGTGGGGGACTGTAACTGATGAGCAGTTCTTC.

The DNA of the CDR3 is TGTGCCAGCAGCTTATCGTGGGCGACCAACTACGAGCAGTACTTC. The encoded protein is CASSLSWATNYEQYF. The chain links TRBV7-8 to TRBJ2-7, with D uncertain. The CDR3 runs 15 residues. CDR1 and CDR2 (germline): SGHVS, FQNEAQ. Trimming removed 2 bases from V and 3 bases from J, with 14 bases in between.

V usage is TRBV14 and J usage is TRBJ2-3, with no clear D. CDR1 and CDR2 from the germline V gene are SGHDN and FVKESK. The CDR3 is 14 amino acids. V dropped 3 bases and J dropped 2 bases, with 9 bases sitting between them. CDR3 nucleotides: TGTGCCAGCAGCCAGTGGCTACACACAGATACGCAGTATTTT. It is translated as CASSQWLHTDTQYF.

The rearrangement uses TRBV5-5 and TRBJ2-7; D is unresolved. The CDR3 has 14 amino acids. Trimming stripped 0 bases from V and 0 bases from J, with 7 bases between. Germline loops: CDR1 SGHKS, CDR2 YYEKEE (reference sequence). CDR3 bases: TGTGCCAGCAGCTTGGGGGGAAGCTCCTACGAGCAGTACTTC. Its translation is CASSLGGSSYEQYF.

The chain recombines TRBV18 with TRBJ2-4, with 7 bases fitting TRBD2. This CDR3 is 15 amino acids long. Germline trimming cut 3 bases from V and 6 bases from J; bases unmatched to any gene: 8. Germline-derived CDR1 and CDR2 are KGHSH and LQKENI. CDR3 sequence reads: CASSPGIAGINIQYF. CDR3 coding DNA: TGTGCCAGCTCACCGGGTATAGCGGGCATAAACATTCAGTACTTC.

The chain recombines TRBV4-1 with TRBJ2-3; TRBD2 matches at 7 bases. This CDR3 is 18 amino acids long. V was pared by 0 bases and J by 0 bases, with 9 bases of the junction left unmatched. Germline-derived CDR1 and CDR2 are MGHRA and YSYEKL. CDR3 in DNA: TGCGCCAGCAGCCAAGAGGGCCCCCGACTAGCTAGCACAGATACGCAGTATTTT. Translating it yields CASSQEGPRLASTDTQYF.

The gene calls are TRBV19 and TRBJ2-3; TRBD2 might be the D (6 bases). This CDR3 contains 14 residues. Germline V gene data show CDR1 as LNHDA and CDR2 as SQIVND (reference sequence). The V end lost 5 bases, the J end lost 0 bases, and 9 bases lay between the germline ends. For the CDR3, the DNA is TGTGCCAGTAGTCGGAGCGGGAGCACAGATACGCAGTATTTT. It is translated as CASSRSGSTDTQYF.

The chain employs TRBV19 and TRBJ1-5, with no clear D. Germline lookup yields CDR1 LNHDA and CDR2 SQIVND (reference sequence). This CDR3 contains 14 residues. Trimming took off 5 bases at V and 0 bases at J, with 8 bases between the two ends. CDR3 nucleotide sequence: TGTGCCAGTAGTGCGGGATATAGCAATCAGCCCCAGCATTTT. It yields the protein CASSAGYSNQPQHF. Full variable domain (missing parts from reference TRBV19 and TRBJ1-5): DGGITQSPKYLFRKEGQNVTLSCEQNLNHDAMYWYRQDPGQGLRLIYYSQIVNDFQKGDIAEGYSVSREKKESFPLTVTSAQKNPTAFYLCASSAGYSNQPQHFGDGTRLSIL.

The CDR3 sequence is CASSLRVAEAFF. CDR3 nucleotides: TGTGCCAGCAGTTTACGTGTGGCTGAAGCTTTCTTT. The chain carries TRBV28 and TRBJ1-1; unclear D gene. The CDR3 spans 12 residues. Looked up from germline, CDR1 is MDHEN and CDR2 is SYDVKM. Deletions cut 2 bases from V and 6 bases from J, with 7 bases between.

The V gene is TRBV7-2, the J gene TRBJ1-5; D is ambiguous. Germline V gene lookup returns CDR1 SGHTA and CDR2 FQGNSA. This CDR3 contains 13 residues. The germline V and J ends were trimmed by 6 bases and 2 bases, with 8 bases remaining between them. This CDR3 reads CASSPSGNQPQHF. DNA for the CDR3: TGTGCCAGCAGTCCCAGTGGCAATCAGCCCCAGCATTTT. Combining the CDR3 with reference TRBV7-2 and TRBJ1-5 gives the whole variable domain GAGVSQSPSNKVTEKGKDVELRCDPISGHTALYWYRQSLGQGLEFLIYFQGNSAPDKSGLPSDRFSAERTGGSVSTLTIQRTQQEDSAVYLCASSPSGNQPQHFGDGTRLSIL.

The genes are TRBV5-1 and TRBJ2-1; D may correspond to TRBD1 or TRBD2 (5 bases each). Trimming took off 5 bases at V and 8 bases at J, with 23 bases between the two ends. CDR3 size: 16 residues. Germline assignment: CDR1 SGHRS and CDR2 YFSETQ. The DNA of the CDR3 is TGCGCCAGCAGACCAAGTCTGGGGGATAGGCTCGATGAGCAGTTCTTC. This encodes CASRPSLGDRLDEQFF.

This clone is a singleton in its sample. For the CDR3, the DNA is TGTGCCAGCGGGGGTGGGACAGGGGGCTACGAGCAGTACTTC. It translates to CASGGGTGGYEQYF. The chain carries TRBV2 and TRBJ2-7; TRBD1 aligns across 11 bases. The CDR3 totals 14 residues. Germline lookup yields CDR1 SNHLY and CDR2 FYNNEI. After removal of 8 bases from V and 3 bases from J, the junction contained 6 bases not matched to a gene.

The chain uses TRBV20-1 and TRBJ2-7; D gene unclear. The CDR3 is 11 residues long. The V end lost 3 bases, the J end lost 7 bases, and 10 bases lay between the germline ends. From germline, CDR1 is DFQATT and CDR2 SNEGSKA (reference sequence). The CDR3 nucleotides are TGCAGTGCTAGCAAAGTGGGGGAGCAGTACTTC. Its translation is CSASKVGEQYF.

This sequence joins TRBV4-2 and TRBJ2-2; D tentatively reads TRBD1 or TRBD2 (5 bases each). The CDR3 has 16 residues. In germline, CDR1 is LGHNA, CDR2 YNFKEQ. V shed 2 bases and J shed 5 bases, with 15 bases lying between them. CDR3 sequence reads: CASSQRGALGTGELFF. In nucleotides, the CDR3 is TGTGCCAGCAGCCAAAGAGGGGCCCTTGGAACCGGGGAGCTGTTTTTT.

This chain joins TRBV4-1 and TRBJ2-4; D uncertain. CDR1 is MGHRA, CDR2 YSYEKL, per germline. The CDR3 is made up of 12 amino acids. V was shortened by 1 base and J by 7 bases, with 5 bases between the two germline ends. The DNA of the CDR3 is TGCGCCAGCAGCCAAGCCACTAACATTCAGTACTTC. Amino acids: CASSQATNIQYF.

The chain links TRBV4-1 to TRBJ2-3; 7 nucleotides match TRBD2. The CDR3 consists of 16 residues. V gave up 0 bases and J gave up 5 bases; unmatched junction bases: 8. Germline CDR1 is MGHRA and CDR2 is YSYEKL. CDR3 protein: CASSQDYGGSGDTQYF. For the CDR3, the DNA is TGCGCCAGCAGCCAAGATTACGGGGGGTCTGGAGATACGCAGTATTTT.

V usage is TRBV19 and J usage is TRBJ1-2; weak D call: TRBD1 (6 bases). The CDR3 length is 16 residues. V was shortened by 7 bases and J by 2 bases, with 20 bases between the two germline ends. CDR1 is LNHDA and CDR2 is SQIVND in the germline V gene (reference sequence). The CDR3 region is CASIGVNRDQNYGYTF. Here the CDR3 DNA reads TGTGCCAGTATTGGGGTCAACAGGGACCAGAACTATGGCTACACCTTC. Complete variable domain (other parts from reference TRBV19 and TRBJ1-2): DGGITQSPKYLFRKEGQNVTLSCEQNLNHDAMYWYRQDPGQGLRLIYYSQIVNDFQKGDIAEGYSVSREKKESFPLTVTSAQKNPTAFYLCASIGVNRDQNYGYTFGSGTRLTVV.

This clone appeared a single time. This chain links TRBV30 with TRBJ2-4; 9 bases map to TRBD1. Trimming cost V 0 bases and J 8 bases; bases outside gene matches: 8. The germline V gene encodes CDR1 GTSNPN and CDR2 SVGIG (reference sequence). The CDR3 totals 15 residues. The CDR3 DNA sequence: TGTGCCTGGAGTGTAGGGACAGGGCGGTCGGACATTCAGTACTTC. Translating it yields CAWSVGTGRSDIQYF.